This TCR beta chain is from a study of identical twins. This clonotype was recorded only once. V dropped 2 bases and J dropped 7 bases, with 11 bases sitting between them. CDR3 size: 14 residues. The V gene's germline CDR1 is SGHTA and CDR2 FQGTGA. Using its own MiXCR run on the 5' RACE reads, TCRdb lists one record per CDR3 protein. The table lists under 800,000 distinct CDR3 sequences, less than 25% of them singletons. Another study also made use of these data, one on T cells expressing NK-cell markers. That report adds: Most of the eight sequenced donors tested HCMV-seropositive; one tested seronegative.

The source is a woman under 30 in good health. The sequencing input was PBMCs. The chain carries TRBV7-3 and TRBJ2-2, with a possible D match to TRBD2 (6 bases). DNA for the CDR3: TGTGCCAGCAGCTTAGGAGGGTTCGACGGGGAGCTGTTTTTT. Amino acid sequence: CASSLGGFDGELFF.